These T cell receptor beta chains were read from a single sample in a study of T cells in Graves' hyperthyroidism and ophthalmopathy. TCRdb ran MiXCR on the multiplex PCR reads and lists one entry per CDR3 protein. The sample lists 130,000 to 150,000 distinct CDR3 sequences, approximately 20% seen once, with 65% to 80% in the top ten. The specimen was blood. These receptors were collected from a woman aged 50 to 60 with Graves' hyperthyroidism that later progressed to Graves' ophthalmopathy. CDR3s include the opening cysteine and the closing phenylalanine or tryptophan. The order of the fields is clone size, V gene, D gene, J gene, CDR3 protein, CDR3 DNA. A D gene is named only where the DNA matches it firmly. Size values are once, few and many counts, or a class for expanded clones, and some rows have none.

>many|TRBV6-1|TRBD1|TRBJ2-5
CASSITGGSQETQYF
TGTGCCAGCAGTATCACAGGGGGGAGCCAAGAGACCCAGTACTTC
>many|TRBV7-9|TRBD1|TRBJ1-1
CASSLSTGGTEAFF
TGTGCCAGCAGCTTATCGACAGGGGGTACCGAAGCTTTCTTT
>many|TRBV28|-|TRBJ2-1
CASNALLKGPETNEQFF
TGTGCCAGCAACGCCCTTCTAAAGGGCCCCGAAACTAATGAGCAGTTCTTC
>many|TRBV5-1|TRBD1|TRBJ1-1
CASSLGGKMTGGNTEAFF
TGCGCCAGCAGCTTGGGGGGCAAGATGACAGGGGGAAACACTGAAGCTTTCTTT
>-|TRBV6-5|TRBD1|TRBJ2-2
CASSYGGQGIGELFF
TGTGCCAGCAGTTACGGGGGACAGGGGATCGGGGAGCTGTTTTTT
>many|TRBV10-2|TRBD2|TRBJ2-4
CASSDAGGPSSIQYF
TGCGCCAGCAGTGACGCGGGAGGGCCTTCGAGCATTCAGTACTTC
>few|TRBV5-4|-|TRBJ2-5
CASSLGSQMETQYF
TGTGCCAGCAGCTTGGGATCACAGATGGAGACCCAGTACTTC
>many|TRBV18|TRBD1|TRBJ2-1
CASSPRQGYDNEQFF
TGTGCCAGCTCACCACGACAGGGGTATGACAATGAGCAGTTCTTC
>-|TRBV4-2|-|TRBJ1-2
CASSQELAGTSYGYTF
TGTGCCAGCAGCCAAGAGCTTGCAGGGACCAGCTATGGCTACACCTTC
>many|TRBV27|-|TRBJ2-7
CASSPVRAYEQYF
TGTGCCAGCAGTCCCGTTCGGGCCTACGAGCAGTACTTC
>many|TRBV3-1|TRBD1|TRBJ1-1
CASSLITGDTEAFF
TGTGCCAGCAGCCTCATAACAGGGGATACTGAAGCTTTCTTT
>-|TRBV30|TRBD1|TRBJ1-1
CAWRHRDRDNTEAFF
TGTGCCTGGAGACACCGGGACAGGGATAACACTGAAGCTTTCTTT
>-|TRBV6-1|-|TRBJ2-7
CASSPQGGREGQYF
TGTGCCAGCAGTCCTCAGGGAGGACGGGAAGGGCAGTACTTC
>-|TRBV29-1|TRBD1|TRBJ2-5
CSVEPDRGRSETQYF
TGCAGCGTTGAGCCGGACAGGGGGCGCTCCGAGACCCAGTACTTC
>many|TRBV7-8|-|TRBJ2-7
CASSLNAGSSYEQYF
TGTGCCAGCAGCTTAAATGCGGGCAGCTCCTACGAGCAGTACTTC
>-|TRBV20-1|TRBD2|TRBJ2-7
CSARATTSGSPEQYF
TGCAGTGCTAGAGCCACGACTAGCGGGAGCCCCGAGCAGTACTTC
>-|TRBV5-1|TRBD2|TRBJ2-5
CASSRGETSGRETQYF
TGCGCCAGCAGCAGGGGAGAGACTAGCGGGAGAGAGACCCAGTACTTC
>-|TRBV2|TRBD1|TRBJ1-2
CASSEREGAIGYTF
TGTGCCAGCAGTGAGAGGGAGGGGGCGATCGGCTACACCTTC
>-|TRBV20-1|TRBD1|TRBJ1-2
CSAAGTGKDYGYTF
TGCAGTGCTGCCGGGACAGGGAAAGACTATGGCTACACCTTC
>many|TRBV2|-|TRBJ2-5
CASSEDPGNPQETQYF
TGTGCCAGCAGTGAAGACCCCGGTAACCCCCAAGAGACCCAGTACTTC
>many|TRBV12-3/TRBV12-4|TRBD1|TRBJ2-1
CASSFSGQGINEQFF
TGTGCCAGCAGTTTTTCCGGACAGGGAATCAATGAGCAGTTCTTC
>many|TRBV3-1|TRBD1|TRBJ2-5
CASRRTGQETQYF
TGTGCCAGCAGGCGGACAGGCCAAGAGACCCAGTACTTC
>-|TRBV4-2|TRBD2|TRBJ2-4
CASSQEGGGELGAKNIQYF
TGTGCCAGCAGCCAAGAGGGGGGGGGTGAATTGGGAGCCAAAAACATTCAGTACTTC
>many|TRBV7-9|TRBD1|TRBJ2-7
CASSGTGGDEQYF
TGTGCCAGCAGCGGGACAGGGGGCGACGAGCAGTACTTC
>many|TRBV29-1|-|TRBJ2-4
CSVVGVTAKNIQYF
TGCAGCGTTGTGGGAGTCACGGCCAAAAACATTCAGTACTTC
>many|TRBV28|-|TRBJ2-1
CASSLNDIALRVGEQFF
TGTGCCAGCAGTTTAAATGATATAGCGCTTCGGGTCGGGGAGCAGTTCTTC
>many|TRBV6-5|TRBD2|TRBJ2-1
CASSYTAGTSGNNEQFF
TGTGCCAGCAGTTACACGGCCGGGACTAGCGGGAACAATGAGCAGTTCTTC
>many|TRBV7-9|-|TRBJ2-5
CASSWAPETQYF
TGTGCCAGCAGCTGGGCTCCTGAGACCCAGTACTTC
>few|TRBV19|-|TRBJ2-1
CASTLGAYNEQFF
TGTGCCAGTACGTTGGGGGCCTACAATGAGCAGTTCTTC
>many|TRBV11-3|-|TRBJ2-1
CASSLDLRSSYNEQFF
TGTGCCAGCAGCTTAGATCTACGGAGCTCCTACAATGAGCAGTTCTTC
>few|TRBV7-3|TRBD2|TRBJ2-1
CASSLTLAGTNEQFF
TGTGCCAGCAGCTTAACACTAGCGGGGACCAATGAGCAGTTCTTC
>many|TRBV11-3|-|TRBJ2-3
CASSPSWRDTQYF
TGTGCCAGCAGCCCCTCCTGGAGAGATACGCAGTATTTT
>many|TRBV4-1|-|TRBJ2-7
CASSHSYTGTDHYEQYF
TGCGCCAGCAGCCATTCCTATACCGGGACGGATCACTACGAGCAGTACTTC
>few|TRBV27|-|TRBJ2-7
CASNVPGLQIHEVYEQYF
TGTGCCAGCAACGTTCCGGGACTCCAAATACACGAGGTCTACGAGCAGTACTTC
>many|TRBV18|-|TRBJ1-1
CASSPPSGQGQNTEAFF
TGTGCCAGCTCACCACCTTCCGGGCAGGGCCAGAACACTGAAGCTTTCTTT
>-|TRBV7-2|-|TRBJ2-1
CASSSPRELAAYNEQFF
TGTGCCAGCAGCTCTCCAAGAGAGCTAGCCGCCTACAATGAGCAGTTCTTC
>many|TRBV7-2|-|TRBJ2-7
CASSLGLGSSYEQYF
TGTGCCAGCAGCTTGGGTCTAGGGAGCTCCTACGAGCAGTACTTC
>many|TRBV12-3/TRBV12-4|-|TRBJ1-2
CASSLRNTNYGYTF
TGTGCCAGCAGTTTGCGGAACACTAACTATGGCTACACCTTC
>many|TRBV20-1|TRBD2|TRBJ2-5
CSGGGMETQYF
TGCAGTGGGGGAGGGATGGAGACCCAGTACTTC
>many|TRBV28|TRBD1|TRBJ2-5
CASTTAGQGAGETQYF
TGTGCCAGCACCACGGCGGGACAGGGGGCAGGGGAGACCCAGTACTTC
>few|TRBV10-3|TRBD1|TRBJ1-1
CAIKTQGANTEAFF
TGTGCCATCAAGACCCAGGGGGCGAACACTGAAGCTTTCTTT
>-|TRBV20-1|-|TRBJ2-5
CSARGQGGETQYF
TGCAGTGCTAGAGGGCAGGGAGGAGAGACCCAGTACTTC
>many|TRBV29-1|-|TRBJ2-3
CSALSRSMTDTQYF
TGCAGCGCGCTTTCGAGGTCCATGACAGATACGCAGTATTTT